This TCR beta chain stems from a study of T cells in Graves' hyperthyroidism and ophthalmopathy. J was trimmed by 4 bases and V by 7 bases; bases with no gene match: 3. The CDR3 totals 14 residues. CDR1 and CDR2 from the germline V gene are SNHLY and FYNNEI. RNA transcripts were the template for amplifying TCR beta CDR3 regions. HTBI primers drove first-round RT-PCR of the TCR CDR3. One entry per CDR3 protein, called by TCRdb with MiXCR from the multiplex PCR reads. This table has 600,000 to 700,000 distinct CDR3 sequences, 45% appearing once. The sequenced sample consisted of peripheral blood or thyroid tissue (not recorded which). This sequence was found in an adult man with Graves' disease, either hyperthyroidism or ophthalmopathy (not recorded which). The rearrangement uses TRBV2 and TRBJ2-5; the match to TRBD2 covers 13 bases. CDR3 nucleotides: TGTGCCAGCATACGACTAGCGGGGGGAGAGACCCAGTACTTC. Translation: CASIRLAGGETQYF.